This TCR beta chain comes out of a study of T cell changes during pregnancy in multiple sclerosis. The germline CDR1 and CDR2 sequences are DFQATT and SNEGSKA (reference sequence). The CDR3 runs to 11 residues. Deletions cut 3 bases from V and 7 bases from J, with 7 bases between. Repertoires were generated with immunoSEQ multiplex PCR, while TCRdb's copy carries only in-frame clones and drops some. The sample contains under 95,000 clones, 91% of which appear only once. This sequence was found in a female donor in good health, enrolled as a control in a pregnancy study. The chain links TRBV20-1 to TRBJ1-5; D remains unclear. The specimen comprised peripheral blood, sampled after pregnancy. Here the CDR3 reads CSASIAQPQHF. The CDR3 nucleotides read TGCAGTGCTAGTATAGCCCAGCCCCAGCATTTT.